A selection of T cell receptor beta chains follows, all from one sample in a study of cytomegalovirus exposure and HLA in healthy donors. Generated by immunoSEQ multiplex PCR, the TCRdb table keeps only in-frame clones and is missing some. The table has about 240,000 clones, approximately 83% seen once; the top ten hold 1% to 1.5%. Sample: PBMCs. These receptors were taken from a woman aged 25 to 45 in good health and CMV-seropositive. Both conserved end residues are part of each CDR3. Each record gives: V gene, CDR3 length, clone size, D gene, J gene, CDR3 protein, CDR3 DNA. The D gene is left open where the match is weak. Clone size is not always given. Where it is, it says once, few, many or a class for expanded clones.

TRBV7-2	16	once	-	TRBJ2-1	CASSLSVALSYNEQFF	TGTGCCAGCAGCTTAAGCGTCGCGCTCTCCTACAATGAGCAGTTCTTC
TRBV7-9	17	-	TRBD1	TRBJ2-7	CASSLFLAGDRGHEQYF	TGTGCCAGCAGCTTATTTCTGGCGGGGGACAGGGGCCACGAGCAGTACTTC
TRBV28	14	once	TRBD1	TRBJ2-7	CASVGPTGLGEQYF	TGTGCCAGCGTAGGTCCGACAGGGCTGGGGGAGCAGTACTTC
TRBV9	15	-	-	TRBJ2-5	CASSDFGLPGETQYF	TGTGCCAGCAGCGACTTCGGACTGCCGGGGGAGACCCAGTACTTC
TRBV10-3	14	few	TRBD2	TRBJ2-1	CAISEASGHNEQFF	TGTGCCATCAGTGAGGCTAGCGGACACAATGAGCAGTTCTTC
TRBV28	15	-	TRBD2	TRBJ2-1	CASSLGGSSYNEQFF	TGTGCCAGCAGTTTGGGCGGGAGCTCCTACAATGAGCAGTTCTTC
TRBV5-6	17	-	-	TRBJ2-3	CASSLTIPREYVYTQYF	TGTGCCAGCAGCTTGACCATCCCCCGGGAGTATGTATATACGCAGTATTTT
TRBV5-1	14	-	TRBD2	TRBJ2-1	CASRGLARDNEQFF	TGCGCCAGCAGAGGACTAGCGCGGGACAATGAGCAGTTCTTC
TRBV10-3	16	-	TRBD2	TRBJ2-2	CAINTEREANTGELFF	TGTGCCATCAACACCGAGCGGGAAGCGAACACCGGGGAGCTGTTTTTT
TRBV30	12	-	TRBD1	TRBJ2-1	CAWSVEAGQVFF	TGTGCCTGGAGTGTCGAGGCGGGACAGGTGTTCTTC
TRBV10-2	15	-	TRBD2	TRBJ2-1	CASSLLAGAYNEQFF	TGCGCCAGCAGCCTACTAGCGGGAGCCTACAATGAGCAGTTCTTC